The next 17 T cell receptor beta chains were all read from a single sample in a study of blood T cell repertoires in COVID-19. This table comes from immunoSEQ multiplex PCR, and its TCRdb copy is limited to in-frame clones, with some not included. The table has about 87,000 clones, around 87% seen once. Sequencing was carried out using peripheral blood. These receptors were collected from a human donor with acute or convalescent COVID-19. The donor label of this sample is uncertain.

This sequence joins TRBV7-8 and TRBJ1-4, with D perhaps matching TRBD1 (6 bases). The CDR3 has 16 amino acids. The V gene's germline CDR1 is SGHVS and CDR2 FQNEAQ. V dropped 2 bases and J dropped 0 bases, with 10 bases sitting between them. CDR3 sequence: CASSLLTGATNEKLFF. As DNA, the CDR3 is TGTGCCAGCAGCTTATTGACAGGCGCAACTAATGAAAAACTGTTTTTT.

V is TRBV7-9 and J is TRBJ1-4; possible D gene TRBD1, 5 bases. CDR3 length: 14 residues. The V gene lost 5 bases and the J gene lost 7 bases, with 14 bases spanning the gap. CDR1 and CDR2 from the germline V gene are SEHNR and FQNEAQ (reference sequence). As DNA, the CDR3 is TGTGCCAGCAGCCTACGCGGGGGAGGTGAAAAACTGTTTTTT. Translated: CASSLRGGGEKLFF.

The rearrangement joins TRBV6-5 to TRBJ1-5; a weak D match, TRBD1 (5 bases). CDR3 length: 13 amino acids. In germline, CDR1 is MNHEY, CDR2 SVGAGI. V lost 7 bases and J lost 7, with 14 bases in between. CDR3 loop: CASTRVLGQPQHF. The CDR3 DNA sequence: TGTGCCAGCACCAGGGTTTTAGGGCAGCCCCAGCATTTT.

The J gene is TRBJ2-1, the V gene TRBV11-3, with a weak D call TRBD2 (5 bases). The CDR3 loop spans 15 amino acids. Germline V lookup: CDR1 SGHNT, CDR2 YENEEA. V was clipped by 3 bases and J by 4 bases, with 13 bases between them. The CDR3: CASSFSSSYYNEQFF. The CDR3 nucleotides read TGTGCCAGCAGCTTTTCTAGCTCCTATTACAATGAGCAGTTCTTC.

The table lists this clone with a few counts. This chain's CDR3 is CASSAHSSTNYGYTF. In DNA, the CDR3 is TGCGCCAGCAGTGCGCATTCCTCTACTAACTATGGCTACACCTTC. The genes are TRBV5-1 and TRBJ1-2; no clear D gene. The germline gives CDR1 SGHRS, CDR2 YFSETQ. V was cut by 5 bases and J by 0 bases, with 14 bases left in between. This CDR3 region has 15 residues.

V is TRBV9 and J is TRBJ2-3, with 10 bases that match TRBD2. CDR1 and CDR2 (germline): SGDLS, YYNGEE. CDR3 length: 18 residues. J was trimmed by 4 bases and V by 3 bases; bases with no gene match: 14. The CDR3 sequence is CASSGGPIAGGAADTQYF. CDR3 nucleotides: TGTGCCAGCAGCGGGGGCCCAATAGCGGGGGGTGCTGCAGATACGCAGTATTTT.

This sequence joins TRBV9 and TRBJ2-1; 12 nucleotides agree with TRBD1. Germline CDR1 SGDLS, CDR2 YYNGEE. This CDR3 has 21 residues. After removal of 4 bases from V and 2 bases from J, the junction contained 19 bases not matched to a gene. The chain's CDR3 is CASSPSGIGTGGVGAYNEQFF. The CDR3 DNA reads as TGTGCCAGCAGCCCATCGGGGATCGGGACAGGGGGCGTGGGGGCCTACAATGAGCAGTTCTTC.

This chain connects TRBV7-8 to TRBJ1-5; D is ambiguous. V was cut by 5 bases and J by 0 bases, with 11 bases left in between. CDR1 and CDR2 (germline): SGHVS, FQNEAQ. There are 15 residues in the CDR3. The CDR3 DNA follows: TGTGCCAGCAGCCCGCACCCCTATAGCAATCAGCCCCAGCATTTT. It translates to CASSPHPYSNQPQHF.

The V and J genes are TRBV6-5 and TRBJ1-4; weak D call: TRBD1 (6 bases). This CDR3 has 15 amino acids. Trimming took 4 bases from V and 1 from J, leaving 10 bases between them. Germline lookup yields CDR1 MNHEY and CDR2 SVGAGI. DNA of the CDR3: TGTGCCAGCAGTTCCACAGGGCTAACTAATGAAAAACTGTTTTTT. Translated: CASSSTGLTNEKLFF.

CDR3 loop: CASSRDTDFNTGELFF. CDR3 in DNA: TGCGCCAGCAGCCGGGACACCGATTTTAACACCGGGGAGCTGTTTTTT. The chain has TRBV4-3 and TRBJ2-2, with D possibly matching TRBD1 (6 bases). This CDR3 contains 16 residues. Germline lookup yields CDR1 LGHNA and CDR2 YSLEER. Trimming cost V 4 bases and J 2 bases, with 14 bases left between them.

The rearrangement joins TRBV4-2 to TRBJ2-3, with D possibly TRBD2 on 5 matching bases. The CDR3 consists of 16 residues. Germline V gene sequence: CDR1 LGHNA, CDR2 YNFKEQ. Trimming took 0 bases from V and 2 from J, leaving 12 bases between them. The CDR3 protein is CASSQDMNGDTDTQYF. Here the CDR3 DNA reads TGTGCCAGCAGCCAAGACATGAACGGGGACACAGATACGCAGTATTTT.

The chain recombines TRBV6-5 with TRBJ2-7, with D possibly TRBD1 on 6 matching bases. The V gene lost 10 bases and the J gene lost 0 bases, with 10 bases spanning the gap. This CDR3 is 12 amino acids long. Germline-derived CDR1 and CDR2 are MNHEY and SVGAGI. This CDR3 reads CAIGQSSYEQYF. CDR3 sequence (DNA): TGTGCCATTGGACAGAGCTCCTACGAGCAGTACTTC.

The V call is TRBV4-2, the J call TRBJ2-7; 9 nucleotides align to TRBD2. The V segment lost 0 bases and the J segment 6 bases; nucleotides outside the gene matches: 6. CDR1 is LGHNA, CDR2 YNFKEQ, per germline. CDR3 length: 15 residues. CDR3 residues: CASSQEGAGGLEQYF. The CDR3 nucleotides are TGTGCCAGCAGCCAAGAAGGGGCGGGGGGGCTCGAGCAGTACTTC.

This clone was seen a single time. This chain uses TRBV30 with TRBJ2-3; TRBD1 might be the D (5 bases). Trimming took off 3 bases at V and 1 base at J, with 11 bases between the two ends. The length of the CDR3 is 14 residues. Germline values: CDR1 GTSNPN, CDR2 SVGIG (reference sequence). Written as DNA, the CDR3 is TGTGCCTGGAGGGGGCTAAAGCGCACAGATACGCAGTATTTT. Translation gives CAWRGLKRTDTQYF.

The CDR3 DNA reads TGTGCCAGCTCACCGCCTGGACAGGGGGTTCGGTACGAGCAGTACTTC. It codes for CASSPPGQGVRYEQYF. The genes are TRBV18 and TRBJ2-7, with TRBD1 matching 10 bases. The CDR3 loop spans 16 amino acids. The ends lost 3 bases at V and 4 bases at J; junction bases unmatched: 9. Germline CDR1 and CDR2: KGHSH and LQKENI. The full variable domain, with the rest looked up from reference TRBV18 and TRBJ2-7, is NAGVMQNPRHLVRRRGQEARLRCSPMKGHSHVYWYRQLPEEGLKFMVYLQKENIIDESGMPKERFSAEFPKEGPSILRIQQVVRGDSAAYFCASSPPGQGVRYEQYFGPGTRLTVT.

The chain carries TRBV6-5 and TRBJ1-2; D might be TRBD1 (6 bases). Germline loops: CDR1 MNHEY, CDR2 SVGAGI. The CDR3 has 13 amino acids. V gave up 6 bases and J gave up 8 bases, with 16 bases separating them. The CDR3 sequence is CASRPQGRVGYTF. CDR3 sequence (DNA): TGTGCCAGCAGGCCCCAGGGGCGGGTCGGCTACACCTTC.

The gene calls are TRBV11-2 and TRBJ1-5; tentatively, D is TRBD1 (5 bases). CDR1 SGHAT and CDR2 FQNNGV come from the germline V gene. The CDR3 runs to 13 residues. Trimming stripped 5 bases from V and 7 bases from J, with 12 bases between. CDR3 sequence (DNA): TGTGCCAGCAGCCTCCAGGGTGAACAGCCCCAGCATTTT. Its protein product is CASSLQGEQPQHF. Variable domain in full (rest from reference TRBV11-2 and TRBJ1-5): EAGVAQSPRYKIIEKRQSVAFWCNPISGHATLYWYQQILGQGPKLLIQFQNNGVVDDSQLPKDRFSAERLKGVDSTLKIQPAKLEDSAVYLCASSLQGEQPQHFGDGTRLSIL.